The 20 T cell receptor beta chains reported below all come from one sample, sequenced in a study of blood T cell repertoires in COVID-19. Here immunoSEQ multiplex PCR was the method, and the copy in TCRdb shows in-frame clones only, minus some. The sample consists of some 150,000 clones, about nine tenths of them appearing once. Source material: peripheral blood. These receptors were obtained from a human donor in a cohort sampled during active COVID-19.

The chain employs TRBV4-2 and TRBJ2-5, with TRBD2 as a possible D gene (5 bases). Germline CDR1 is LGHNA and CDR2 is YNFKEQ. The CDR3 loop spans 14 amino acids. Trimming removed 0 bases at V and 4 bases at J, with 9 bases between. The CDR3 region is CASSQEGARETQYF. The CDR3 DNA is TGTGCCAGCAGCCAAGAGGGAGCGAGAGAGACCCAGTACTTC.

The V and J genes are TRBV5-1 and TRBJ2-5; no reliable D call. CDR1 and CDR2 from the germline V gene are SGHRS and YFSETQ. This CDR3 comprises 15 residues. The V end was cut by 0 bases, the J end by 0 bases, with 9 bases between. This chain's CDR3 is CASSLERSDQETQYF. In DNA form, the CDR3 reads TGCGCCAGCAGCTTGGAACGGTCCGACCAAGAGACCCAGTACTTC.

The chain is built from TRBV6-2 or TRBV6-3 and TRBJ1-1, with no clear D. From germline, CDR1 is MNHEY and CDR2 SVGEGT. The CDR3 is made up of 14 amino acids. The ends were cut back, 5 bases at V and 1 base at J, with 11 bases in the middle. The CDR3 DNA reads as TGTGCCAGCAGTCTACGGAGGAAGAACACTGAAGCTTTCTTT. Protein sequence: CASSLRRKNTEAFF.

The chain carries TRBV6-5 and TRBJ1-2, with D unresolved. The germline CDR1 and CDR2 sequences are MNHEY and SVGAGI. CDR3 length equals 16 residues. V lost 2 bases, J lost 4 bases, and 17 bases lay in between. In DNA form, the CDR3 reads TGTGCCAGCAGTTACGGCGGAGCTAGACTAGTCTATGGCTACACCTTC. Its protein is CASSYGGARLVYGYTF.

This chain joins TRBV5-4 and TRBJ2-7; TRBD2 matches 8 bases. The ends lost 7 bases at V and 0 bases at J; junction bases unmatched: 6. The CDR3 has 14 amino acids. CDR1 is SGHNT and CDR2 is YYREEE in the germline V gene (reference sequence). CDR3 loop: CASSLGTSSYEQYF. The CDR3 nucleotides are TGTGCCAGCTCACTAGGGACTAGCTCCTACGAGCAGTACTTC.

The chain uses TRBV7-2 and TRBJ1-1; D might be TRBD1 (5 bases). Germline V gene sequence: CDR1 SGHTA, CDR2 FQGNSA. The length of the CDR3 is 15 residues. Deletions cut 1 base from V and 6 bases from J, with 15 bases between. The CDR3 DNA sequence: TGTGCCAGCAGCTTAGGGGCAGGGATCCGCGCTGAAGCTTTCTTT. It is translated as CASSLGAGIRAEAFF.

The chain combines TRBV30 with TRBJ1-2, with 7 bases aligning to TRBD1. The CDR3 loop spans 14 amino acids. Germline lookup yields CDR1 GTSNPN and CDR2 SVGIG (reference sequence). V trimming: 2 bases; J trimming: 3 bases; junction bases outside the gene matches: 6. Here the CDR3 reads CAWSRQTGHYGYTF. DNA for the CDR3: TGTGCCTGGAGTCGCCAGACAGGGCACTATGGCTACACCTTC.

The chain recombines TRBV19 with TRBJ1-5, with TRBD1 identical over 9 bases. CDR1 is LNHDA, CDR2 SQIVND, per germline (reference sequence). This CDR3 region has 15 residues. V was pared by 5 bases and J by 7 bases, with 9 bases of the junction left unmatched. The CDR3 coding sequence is TGTGCCAGTAGTGCCTACAGGGGGCAGGGGCAGCCCCAGCATTTT. Translated, it gives CASSAYRGQGQPQHF.

The chain carries TRBV5-1 and TRBJ2-7, with D possibly TRBD1 on 6 matching bases. Germline values: CDR1 SGHRS, CDR2 YFSETQ. The CDR3 is made up of 16 amino acids. Trimming took 4 bases from V and 0 from J, leaving 17 bases between them. The CDR3 spells CASSIDSGHLSYEQYF. The CDR3 nucleotides are TGCGCCAGCAGCATTGACTCGGGACACCTCTCCTACGAGCAGTACTTC. The whole variable domain, remainder taken from reference TRBV5-1 and TRBJ2-7, is KAGVTQTPRYLIKTRGQQVTLSCSPISGHRSVSWYQQTPGQGLQFLFEYFSETQRNKGNFPGRFSGRQFSNSRSEMNVSTLELGDSALYLCASSIDSGHLSYEQYFGPGTRLTVT.

Only one count was recorded for this clone. The CDR3 coding sequence is TGTGCCAGCAGTAGGGACAGGGCGAGATTTTTT. Protein: CASSRDRARFF. The V gene is TRBV28, the J gene TRBJ2-2; 9 bases map to TRBD1. The CDR3 has 11 amino acids. V was pared by 5 bases and J by 17 bases, with 6 bases of the junction left unmatched. From germline, CDR1 is MDHEN and CDR2 SYDVKM.

The chain uses TRBV7-2 and TRBJ1-5, with a possible D match to TRBD1 (5 bases). There are 16 residues in the CDR3. The ends were cut back, 6 bases at V and 2 bases at J, with 17 bases in the middle. Per the germline V gene, CDR1 is SGHTA and CDR2 is FQGNSA. CDR3 in DNA: TGTGCCAGCAGTTTTATGGGAGGGACGGGCAATCAGCCCCAGCATTTT. It specifies CASSFMGGTGNQPQHF.

This clone was seen once. The genes are TRBV4-3 and TRBJ2-1; the match to TRBD2 covers 12 bases. V gave up 0 bases and J gave up 6 bases; unmatched junction bases: 9. CDR3 length equals 18 residues. Germline CDR1 and CDR2: LGHNA and YSLEER. DNA for the CDR3: TGCGCCAGCAGCCAAGATCGGCTAGCGGGAGGGTGGCGCAATGAGCAGTTCTTC. Translating gives CASSQDRLAGGWRNEQFF.

V and J are TRBV28 and TRBJ1-6; D gene ambiguous. Germline-derived CDR1 and CDR2 are MDHEN and SYDVKM. CDR3 size: 14 residues. The V and J ends lost 6 bases and 8 bases respectively, with 14 bases between them. The CDR3 is CASSLPRTDSPLHF. The CDR3 nucleotides read TGTGCCAGCAGCCTTCCCCGGACTGATTCACCCCTCCACTTT.

The chain is built from TRBV7-2 and TRBJ1-6; 8 bases match TRBD1. The V gene's germline CDR1 is SGHTA and CDR2 FQGNSA. Unmatched junction bases numbered 6, after V lost 0 bases and J lost 2 bases. The CDR3 is made up of 18 amino acids. The CDR3 loop is CASSLAAGGFAYNSPLHF. The CDR3 DNA follows: TGTGCCAGCAGCTTAGCCGCAGGGGGCTTCGCCTATAATTCACCCCTCCACTTT.

V usage is TRBV24-1 and J usage is TRBJ2-3, with 12 positions matching TRBD2. This CDR3 contains 16 residues. Germline-derived CDR1 and CDR2 are KGHDR and SFDVKD. The J segment lost 3 bases and the V segment lost 4 bases, leaving 4 bases of the junction unmatched. The CDR3 protein is CATSDPSGGGTDTQYF. In nucleotides, the CDR3 is TGTGCCACCAGTGACCCTAGCGGGGGGGGGACAGATACGCAGTATTTT.

The chain is built from TRBV6-6 and TRBJ1-2; 8 bases line up with TRBD1. The CDR3 has 15 amino acids. Losses at the gene ends were 7 bases for V and 3 bases for J; bases not matched to a gene: 10. CDR1 is MNHNY and CDR2 is SVGAGI in the germline V gene (reference sequence). The CDR3 DNA follows: TGTGCCAGCACTGACCCAGGGGGCCGCTACTATGGCTACACCTTC. As protein: CASTDPGGRYYGYTF.

The chain carries TRBV30 and TRBJ1-1; 9 bases match TRBD1. The CDR3 spans 16 residues. Germline lookup yields CDR1 GTSNPN and CDR2 SVGIG (reference sequence). Unmatched junction bases numbered 16, after V lost 3 bases and J lost 8 bases. The CDR3 sequence: CAWREGWDRVPGEAFF. The CDR3 DNA is TGTGCCTGGAGGGAGGGGTGGGACAGGGTTCCCGGGGAAGCTTTCTTT.

This CDR3 is CASSQDGGAGGNTIYF. The CDR3 nucleotides are TGCGCCAGCAGCCAAGATGGGGGGGCAGGTGGAAACACCATATATTTT. The rearrangement links TRBV4-3 to TRBJ1-3, with D possibly matching TRBD1 (6 bases). The CDR3 covers 16 residues. CDR1 and CDR2 (germline): LGHNA, YSLEER. The ends were cut back, 0 bases at V and 3 bases at J, with 12 bases in the middle.

In its sample, this clone was seen a few times. The chain couples TRBV2 to TRBJ2-1; no clear D. Per germline, CDR1 SNHLY and CDR2 FYNNEI. Trimming took 4 bases from V and 1 from J, leaving 8 bases between them. This CDR3 region has 14 residues. The DNA of the CDR3 is TGTGCCAGCAGTGTCTCCCTTTCCTACAATGAGCAGTTCTTC. Translating gives CASSVSLSYNEQFF.

In this sample, this clone turned up once. This sequence joins TRBV18 and TRBJ2-1; 12 bases are shared with TRBD2. The trim removed 5 bases at V and 5 bases at J, leaving 4 bases unmatched. Germline V CDR1 and CDR2: KGHSH, LQKENI. This CDR3 is 15 amino acids long. The CDR3 is CASSWTSGEHNEQFF. The CDR3 region has the DNA TGTGCCAGCTCATGGACTAGCGGGGAACACAATGAGCAGTTCTTC.